This is a list of T cell receptor beta chains from one sample in a study of blood T cell repertoires in COVID-19. Assay: immunoSEQ multiplex PCR; the TCRdb copy retains only in-frame clones and omits some. The sample includes tens of thousands of clones, roughly 87% of them seen just once. Material: peripheral blood. All receptors derive from a man aged 65 to 79 with acute or convalescent COVID-19. CDR3s include the opening cysteine and the closing phenylalanine or tryptophan. A D gene is named only where the DNA matches it firmly. A clone size is listed for some rows: how often the clone was seen (once, few, many), or a class if it is expanded.

abundance	d_gene	v_gene	j_gene	CDR3aa	CDR3nt
NA	TRBD1	TRBV4-1	TRBJ1-2	CASSQPGQGTYGYTF	TGCGCCAGCAGCCAACCAGGACAGGGTACCTATGGCTACACCTTC
NA	TRBD1	TRBV7-3	TRBJ2-2	CASSSWDRGELFF	TGTGCCAGCAGCTCCTGGGACAGAGGGGAGCTGTTTTTT
NA	NA	TRBV12-3/TRBV12-4	TRBJ1-2	CASGLVGLNGYTF	TGTGCCAGCGGCCTGGTGGGCCTTAATGGCTACACCTTC
NA	TRBD2	TRBV5-4	TRBJ2-1	CASSNPLAGTANEQFF	TGTGCCAGCAGCAACCCACTAGCGGGAACGGCCAATGAGCAGTTCTTC
NA	NA	TRBV10-3	TRBJ1-2	CAIDGGDGYTF	TGTGCCATCGATGGGGGGGATGGCTACACCTTC
NA	NA	TRBV9	TRBJ2-2	CASSVGMNYLNTGELFF	TGTGCCAGCAGCGTAGGAATGAACTACCTGAACACCGGGGAGCTGTTTTTT
once	TRBD2	TRBV28	TRBJ2-1	CASFGAGVPNNEQFF	TGTGCCAGCTTTGGGGCGGGAGTTCCCAACAATGAGCAGTTCTTC
NA	NA	TRBV7-9	TRBJ1-2	CASSLELNYGYTF	TGTGCCAGCAGCTTAGAGCTTAACTATGGCTACACCTTC
NA	TRBD2	TRBV6-5	TRBJ2-7	CASSYSSSGSLREQYF	TGTGCCAGCAGTTACTCCAGCAGCGGGAGTTTACGCGAGCAGTACTTC
NA	TRBD2	TRBV6-2/TRBV6-3	TRBJ2-1	CASSRQTSNTYNEQFF	TGTGCCAGCAGCCGCCAGACTAGCAACACCTACAATGAGCAGTTCTTC
NA	NA	TRBV4-1	TRBJ2-2	CASSQRGLLSTGELFF	TGCGCCAGCAGCCAAAGGGGACTGCTTTCCACCGGGGAGCTGTTTTTT
NA	NA	TRBV14	TRBJ2-1	CASSQDITGHRSSYNEQFF	TGTGCCAGCAGCCAAGATATCACGGGACACCGGAGCTCCTACAATGAGCAGTTCTTC
NA	NA	TRBV9	TRBJ1-6	CASSVERERAPLHF	TGTGCCAGCAGCGTAGAAAGGGAGAGGGCACCCCTCCACTTT
NA	TRBD2	TRBV7-9	TRBJ2-1	CASGGLAGRYNEQFF	TGTGCCAGCGGGGGACTAGCGGGGAGATACAATGAGCAGTTCTTC
NA	NA	TRBV7-8	TRBJ2-2	CASSPLTGYTGELFF	TGTGCCAGCAGCCCACTAACGGGGTACACCGGGGAGCTGTTTTTT
NA	TRBD1	TRBV6-6	TRBJ2-2	CASTPRTGKAGELFF	TGTGCCAGCACCCCCCGGACAGGGAAGGCCGGGGAGCTGTTTTTT
NA	TRBD2	TRBV3-1/TRBV3-2	TRBJ2-3	CASSPFSTSGVTQYF	TGTGCCAGCAGCCCCTTTTCGACTAGCGGGGTTACGCAGTATTTT
NA	NA	TRBV5-1	TRBJ1-6	CASSLAEGGRTNSPLHF	TGCGCCAGCAGCTTGGCTGAGGGGGGGCGAACGAATTCACCCCTCCACTTT
NA	NA	TRBV12-3/TRBV12-4	TRBJ2-2	CASSLERGGELFF	TGTGCCAGCAGTTTAGAAAGGGGCGGGGAGCTGTTTTTT
NA	NA	TRBV24-1	TRBJ2-2	CATSDLRSGGGVTGELFF	TGTGCCACCAGTGATCTCCGCTCCGGGGGAGGCGTGACCGGGGAGCTGTTTTTT
NA	TRBD1	TRBV5-1	TRBJ2-7	CASSPRTGGYEQYF	TGCGCCAGCAGCCCGCGGACAGGGGGATACGAGCAGTACTTC
NA	TRBD2	TRBV6-2/TRBV6-3	TRBJ2-7	CASSHSTSGVYEQYF	TGTGCCAGCAGTCACTCGACTAGCGGGGTATACGAGCAGTACTTC
NA	NA	TRBV9	TRBJ2-1	CASSVDLEDEQFF	TGTGCCAGCAGCGTAGATCTGGAGGATGAGCAGTTCTTC
NA	NA	TRBV28	TRBJ2-3	CASSLSGWDTQYF	TGTGCCAGCAGTTTATCAGGGTGGGATACGCAGTATTTT
NA	NA	TRBV19	TRBJ2-1	CASSPLAGTAYNEQFF	TGTGCCAGTAGTCCCCTGGCGGGAACCGCCTACAATGAGCAGTTCTTC
NA	NA	TRBV10-3	TRBJ1-2	CAISGQAVNYGYTF	TGTGCCATCAGTGGGCAGGCAGTAAACTATGGCTACACCTTC
NA	NA	TRBV11-3	TRBJ2-1	CASSLGSSLRNEQFF	TGTGCCAGCAGCTTAGGTTCCAGCTTGAGGAATGAGCAGTTCTTC
NA	NA	TRBV24-1	TRBJ2-1	CATSGFSNEQFF	TGTGCCACCAGTGGTTTTAGCAATGAGCAGTTCTTC
NA	NA	TRBV15	TRBJ2-3	CATSRANFAQYF	TGTGCCACCAGCAGAGCCAACTTTGCGCAGTATTTT
NA	NA	TRBV7-2	TRBJ2-7	CASSLAATYEQYF	TGTGCCAGCAGCTTAGCAGCGACCTACGAGCAGTACTTC
NA	TRBD1	TRBV28	TRBJ1-1	CASSSTGTVEAFF	TGTGCCAGCAGTTCGACCGGGACAGTTGAAGCTTTCTTT